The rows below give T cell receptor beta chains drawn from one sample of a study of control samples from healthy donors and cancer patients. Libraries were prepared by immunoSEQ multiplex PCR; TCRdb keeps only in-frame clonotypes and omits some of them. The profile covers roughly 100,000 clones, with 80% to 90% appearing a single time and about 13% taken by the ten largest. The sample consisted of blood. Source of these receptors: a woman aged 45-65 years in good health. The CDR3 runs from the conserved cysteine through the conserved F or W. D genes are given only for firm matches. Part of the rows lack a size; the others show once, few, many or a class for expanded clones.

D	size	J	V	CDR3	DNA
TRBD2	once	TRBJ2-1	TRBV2	CASRRGLAGGNEQFF	TGTGCCAGCAGAAGGGGACTAGCGGGAGGGAATGAGCAGTTCTTC
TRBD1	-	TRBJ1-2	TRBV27	CATGTAPNYGYTF	TGTGCCACCGGGACAGCCCCTAACTATGGCTACACCTTC
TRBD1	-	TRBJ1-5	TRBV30	CAWSVQGNQPQHF	TGTGCCTGGAGTGTACAGGGGAATCAGCCCCAGCATTTT
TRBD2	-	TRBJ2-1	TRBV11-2	CASSLRLAGVNEQFF	TGTGCCAGCAGCTTGAGGCTAGCGGGAGTCAATGAGCAGTTCTTC
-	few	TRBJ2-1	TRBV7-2	CASSLPERIAYNEQFF	TGTGCCAGCAGCTTGCCCGAGCGCATAGCTTACAATGAGCAGTTCTTC
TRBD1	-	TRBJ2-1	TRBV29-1	CSVETGGYNEQFF	TGCAGCGTTGAAACAGGGGGCTACAATGAGCAGTTCTTC
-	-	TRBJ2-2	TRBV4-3	CASSQGSGGFTGELFF	TGCGCCAGCAGCCAAGGGTCGGGGGGCTTCACCGGGGAGCTGTTTTTT
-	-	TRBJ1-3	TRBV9	CASSGRRGNSGNTIYF	TGTGCCAGCAGCGGACGCAGGGGTAACTCTGGAAACACCATATATTTT
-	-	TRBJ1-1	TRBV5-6	CASSLQRSYGTVGAFF	TGTGCCAGCAGCTTGCAACGAAGTTATGGTACCGTGGGAGCTTTCTTT
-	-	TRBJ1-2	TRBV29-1	CSVEDRKEFNYGYTF	TGCAGCGTTGAAGATCGAAAGGAGTTCAACTATGGCTACACCTTC
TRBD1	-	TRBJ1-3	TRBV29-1	CSVDRANTIYF	TGCAGCGTCGACAGGGCAAACACCATATATTTT
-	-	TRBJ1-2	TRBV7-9	CASSLRAANYGYTF	TGTGCCAGCAGCTTACGAGCAGCTAACTATGGCTACACCTTC
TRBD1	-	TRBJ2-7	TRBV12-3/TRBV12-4	CASLGQSYEQYF	TGTGCCAGCTTGGGACAGAGCTACGAGCAGTACTTC
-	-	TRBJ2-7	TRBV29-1	CSVVWGAYEQYF	TGCAGCGTTGTTTGGGGTGCCTACGAGCAGTACTTC
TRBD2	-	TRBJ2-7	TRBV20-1	CSASGGLAGLYEQYF	TGCAGTGCTAGTGGAGGACTAGCGGGACTGTACGAGCAGTACTTC
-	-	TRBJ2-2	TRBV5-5	CASSLVEDTGELFF	TGTGCCAGCAGCTTGGTGGAGGACACCGGGGAGCTGTTTTTT
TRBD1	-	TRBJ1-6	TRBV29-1	CSAGQGAGSPLHF	TGCAGCGCTGGACAGGGGGCGGGTTCACCCCTCCACTTT
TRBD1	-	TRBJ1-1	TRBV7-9	CASSETGATEAFF	TGTGCCAGCAGCGAGACAGGGGCCACTGAAGCTTTCTTT
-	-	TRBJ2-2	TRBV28	CASSLSTGELFF	TGTGCCAGCAGTTTATCCACCGGGGAGCTGTTTTTT
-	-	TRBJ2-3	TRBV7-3	CASSLGGGGGDTQYF	TGTGCCAGCAGCTTAGGCGGGGGAGGGGGGGATACGCAGTATTTT
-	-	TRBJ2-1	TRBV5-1	CASSLTGSYNEQFF	TGCGCCAGCAGCTTGACAGGGTCCTACAATGAGCAGTTCTTC
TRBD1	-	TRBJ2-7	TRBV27	CASSTTGSSYEQYF	TGTGCCAGCAGTACGACAGGGAGCTCCTACGAGCAGTACTTC
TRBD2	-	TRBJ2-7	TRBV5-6	CASSPGLAGVSEQYF	TGTGCCAGCAGCCCGGGACTAGCGGGAGTAAGCGAGCAGTACTTC
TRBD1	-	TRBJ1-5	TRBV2	CASSLTGYQPQHF	TGTGCCAGCAGTTTGACAGGGTACCAGCCCCAGCATTTT
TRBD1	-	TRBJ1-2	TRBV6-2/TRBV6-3	CASSRDRADSGYTF	TGTGCCAGCAGTCGGGACAGGGCGGACTCTGGCTACACCTTC
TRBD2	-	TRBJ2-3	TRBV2	CASSERLAGTDTQYF	TGTGCCAGCAGTGAAAGACTAGCGGGCACAGATACGCAGTATTTT
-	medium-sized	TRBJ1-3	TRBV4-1	CASSQEAQISGNTIYF	TGCGCCAGCAGCCAAGAGGCACAGATCTCTGGAAACACCATATATTTT
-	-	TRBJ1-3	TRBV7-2	CASSLSQRSGNTIYF	TGTGCCAGCAGCTTATCCCAACGCTCTGGAAACACCATATATTTT
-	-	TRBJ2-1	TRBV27	CASRPGAYNEQFF	TGTGCCAGCAGACCTGGCGCGTACAATGAGCAGTTCTTC
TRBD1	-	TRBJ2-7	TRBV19	CASSLGQGYEQYF	TGTGCCAGTAGTCTCGGACAGGGTTACGAGCAGTACTTC